A single sample is the source of the 30 T cell receptor beta chains below, sequenced in a study of regulatory T cells in long-lasting Graves disease. Indicated time point: newly diagnosed GD, antithyroid drugs for less than 3 months. PBMC RNA was the source of the TCR library. TCR beta libraries were built with iRepertoire HTBI primers and Arm-PCR of CDR3 regions. TCRdb re-called the multiplex PCR reads through MiXCR, storing one row per CDR3 protein. The repertoire holds about 400,000 distinct CDR3 sequences, roughly 15% seen once, with around a fifth in the top ten. This specimen consisted of peripheral blood mononuclear cells (PBMCs), obtained at new diagnosis, from a patient treated with antithyroid drugs. Every receptor here comes from a female donor with Graves disease.

This clonotype was observed many times. The chain uses TRBV7-9 and TRBJ2-5, with TRBD1 matching 9 bases. The CDR3 sequence is 15 residues long. Germline assignment: CDR1 SEHNR and CDR2 FQNEAQ (reference sequence). The J segment lost 2 bases and the V segment lost 5 bases, leaving 6 bases of the junction unmatched. The CDR3: CASSQGQGEQETQYF. DNA of the CDR3: TGTGCCAGCAGCCAGGGACAGGGAGAACAAGAGACCCAGTACTTC. Supplemented by reference TRBV7-9 and TRBJ2-5, the full variable domain reads DTGVSQNPRHKITKRGQNVTFRCDPISEHNRLYWYRQTLGQGPEFLTYFQNEAQLEKSRLLSDRFSAERPKGSFSTLEIQRTEQGDSAMYLCASSQGQGEQETQYFGPGTRLLVL.

This clonotype was observed at least ten times. The chain couples TRBV10-3 to TRBJ2-5; the D gene is possibly TRBD2 (7 bases). This CDR3 is built from 13 residues. Germline V gene sequence: CDR1 ENHRY, CDR2 SYGVKD. The V and J ends lost 6 bases and 4 bases respectively, with 12 bases between them. CDR3 nucleotide sequence: TGTGCCATCAGAGGAAGGGGGGGAGAGACCCAGTACTTC. It encodes CAIRGRGGETQYF.

This clonotype showed up many times. The chain has TRBV30 and TRBJ2-2, with D unresolved. The ends were cut back, 2 bases at V and 3 bases at J, with 10 bases in the middle. In germline, CDR1 is GTSNPN, CDR2 SVGIG (reference sequence). The CDR3 totals 14 residues. The CDR3 nucleotides are TGTGCCTGGAGTTTTAGCAGATACACCGGGGAGCTGTTTTTT. It is translated as CAWSFSRYTGELFF.

The gene calls are TRBV19 and TRBJ1-1; D not certain. The CDR3 extends over 15 amino acids. V was clipped by 6 bases and J by 4 bases, with 18 bases between them. The germline gives CDR1 LNHDA, CDR2 SQIVND (reference sequence). The CDR3 nucleotides are TGTGCCAGTAGGGGAATCTTCGGACCCCCCACTGAAGCTTTCTTT. The encoded protein is CASRGIFGPPTEAFF.

The V gene is TRBV20-1, the J gene TRBJ2-1, with 7 positions matching TRBD2. Losses at the gene ends were 6 bases for V and 0 bases for J; bases not matched to a gene: 8. Germline CDR1 reads DFQATT; CDR2 reads SNEGSKA (reference sequence). The CDR3 is 15 residues long. CDR3 in amino acids: CSADPSGSSYNEQFF. DNA of the CDR3: TGCAGTGCCGATCCTAGCGGAAGCTCCTACAATGAGCAGTTCTTC.

CDR3 nucleotides: TGCGCCAGCAGGGAGGGGTTGGCAGGGGGATCCTACGAGCAGTACTTC. Its protein product is CASREGLAGGSYEQYF. This sequence joins TRBV5-1 and TRBJ2-7; D may be TRBD1 (7 bases). V lost 5 bases and J lost 1, with 19 bases in between. The germline gives CDR1 SGHRS, CDR2 YFSETQ. This CDR3 has 16 amino acids.

This clonotype has only a few counts. V gene TRBV5-1 combines with J gene TRBJ1-2; no firm D call. The CDR3 spans 12 residues. The germline gives CDR1 SGHRS, CDR2 YFSETQ. Between the trimmed V and J ends, which lost 4 bases and 7 bases, there was a span of 11 bases. The CDR3 nucleotides are TGCGCCAGCAGCAACGTCGAGGGTGGCTACACCTTC. Amino acids: CASSNVEGGYTF. The full variable domain, with the rest looked up from reference TRBV5-1 and TRBJ1-2, is KAGVTQTPRYLIKTRGQQVTLSCSPISGHRSVSWYQQTPGQGLQFLFEYFSETQRNKGNFPGRFSGRQFSNSRSEMNVSTLELGDSALYLCASSNVEGGYTFGSGTRLTVV.

J is TRBJ2-7 and V is TRBV29-1; TRBD2 matches at 9 bases. Trimming cost V 0 bases and J 3 bases; bases outside gene matches: 12. The germline V gene has CDR1 SQVTM and CDR2 ANQGSEA. This CDR3 has 17 amino acids. In DNA form, the CDR3 reads TGCAGCGTTGAAGATCTGGGGCTAGCGGGATTACTCTACGAGCAGTACTTC. This encodes CSVEDLGLAGLLYEQYF.

This clonotype was detected many times. V is TRBV11-1 and J is TRBJ1-6, with D possibly TRBD1 on 5 matching bases. CDR3 length: 15 residues. Trimming cost V 8 bases and J 9 bases, with 20 bases left between them. In germline, CDR1 is SGHAT, CDR2 FQDESV (reference sequence). CDR3 residues: CASGPTSLGGSPLHF. The CDR3 nucleotides read TGTGCCAGCGGCCCAACCAGTCTGGGGGGTTCACCCCTCCACTTT. The complete variable domain, with remaining parts taken from reference TRBV11-1 and TRBJ1-6, reads EAEVAQSPRYKITEKSQAVAFWCDPISGHATLYWYRQILGQGPELLVQFQDESVVDDSQLPKDRFSAERLKGVDSTLKIQPAELGDSAMYLCASGPTSLGGSPLHFGNGTRLTVT.

This chain joins TRBV28 and TRBJ2-5; D is possibly TRBD1 (6 bases). Trimming removed 6 bases from V and 5 bases from J, with 16 bases in between. CDR1 is MDHEN and CDR2 is SYDVKM in the germline V gene. The CDR3 sequence is 14 residues long. This CDR3 reads CASSWAGARETQYF. The DNA of the CDR3 is TGTGCCAGCAGCTGGGCAGGGGCTAGGGAGACCCAGTACTTC.

This chain connects TRBV10-3 to TRBJ1-5; D is perhaps TRBD1 (6 bases). The CDR3 length is 14 residues. Germline-derived CDR1 and CDR2 are ENHRY and SYGVKD. V lost 0 bases to trimming and J lost 7 bases, with 10 bases between them. The DNA of the CDR3 is TGTGCCATCAGTGAGTCATGGGGGGGCCAGCCCCAGCATTTT. As protein: CAISESWGGQPQHF.

The chain has TRBV5-5 and TRBJ2-1, with a possible D match to TRBD2 (6 bases). Trimming pared 1 base from V and 6 bases from J, leaving 20 bases between. The germline V gene has CDR1 SGHKS and CDR2 YYEKEE (reference sequence). The CDR3 consists of 17 residues. The CDR3 loop is CASSLPVGGMDFNEQFF. DNA of the CDR3: TGTGCCAGCAGCTTGCCCGTGGGGGGAATGGATTTCAATGAGCAGTTCTTC.

This clonotype was observed many times. The chain is built from TRBV7-3 and TRBJ2-7; TRBD2 might be the D (6 bases). Germline V gives CDR1 SGHTA, CDR2 FQGTGA. V gave up 4 bases and J gave up 7 bases, with 14 bases separating them. This CDR3 has 13 residues. The CDR3 region is CASSWDGGGEQYF. The CDR3 bases are TGTGCCAGCAGCTGGGACGGGGGTGGGGAGCAGTACTTC.

This clonotype was found many times. The chain has TRBV29-1 and TRBJ2-7; 9 nucleotides agree with TRBD1. The J segment lost 4 bases and the V segment lost 0 bases, leaving 13 bases of the junction unmatched. Germline CDR1 and CDR2: SQVTM and ANQGSEA. This CDR3 spans 17 amino acids. The DNA for the CDR3 is TGCAGCGTTGAAGAGCTTGAAGGGGACAGGGTTGGGTACGAGCAGTACTTC. Its translation: CSVEELEGDRVGYEQYF.

This clonotype was picked up a small number of times. The rearrangement links TRBV2 to TRBJ2-1, with TRBD2 matching over 8 bases. Looked up from germline, CDR1 is SNHLY and CDR2 is FYNNEI. The CDR3 extends over 16 amino acids. V was clipped by 5 bases and J by 7 bases; unmatched bases: 13. The DNA for the CDR3 is TGTGCCAGCAGTTCCCTTACCGGGAGGGCGGGAAATGAGCAGTTCTTC. Amino acid sequence: CASSSLTGRAGNEQFF. Supplemented by reference TRBV2 and TRBJ2-1, the full variable domain reads EPEVTQTPSHQVTQMGQEVILRCVPISNHLYFYWYRQILGQKVEFLVSFYNNEISEKSEIFDDQFSVERPDGSNFTLKIRSTKLEDSAMYFCASSSLTGRAGNEQFFGPGTRLTVL.

The rearrangement uses TRBV4-3 and TRBJ2-7; 8 bases are a match to TRBD1. CDR1 is LGHNA and CDR2 is YSLEER in the germline V gene. Losses at the gene ends were 1 base for V and 7 bases for J; bases not matched to a gene: 6. The CDR3 is 14 residues long. The chain's CDR3 is CASSQGYRGDEQYF. The CDR3 DNA is TGCGCCAGCAGCCAAGGGTACAGGGGGGATGAGCAGTACTTC.

This clonotype has at least ten counts. V and J are TRBV29-1 and TRBJ2-7; no clear D gene. This CDR3 is built from 14 residues. Trimming took off 4 bases at V and 0 bases at J, with 13 bases between the two ends. Germline CDR1 and CDR2: SQVTM and ANQGSEA. CDR3: CSVGSTSVSYEQYF. As DNA, the CDR3 is TGCAGCGTTGGTTCAACGTCCGTCTCCTACGAGCAGTACTTC.

About this clonotype itself: A much larger clone lies a single base off, so this may be a read error. The rearrangement links TRBV4-1 to TRBJ2-5, with TRBD2 identical over 8 bases. There are 15 residues in the CDR3. V was pared by 4 bases and J by 5 bases, with 9 bases of the junction left unmatched. Germline CDR1 and CDR2: MGHRA and YSYEKL. In DNA, the CDR3 is TGCGCCAGCAGCCGAGACCGGACTAGCTGGGAGACCCAGTACTTC. Protein sequence: CASSRDRTSWETQYF.

V usage is TRBV7-9 and J usage is TRBJ1-6, with unresolved D. Trimming cost V 3 bases and J 13 bases, with 10 bases left between them. This CDR3 region has 12 residues. Germline lookup yields CDR1 SEHNR and CDR2 FQNEAQ (reference sequence). The CDR3 region has the DNA TGTGCCAGCAGCTTGGGCGGGAAGCCCCTCCACTTT. This codes for CASSLGGKPLHF.

This clonotype showed up just a few times. The chain joins TRBV12-5 to TRBJ1-1, with D possibly matching TRBD1 (6 bases). The germline V gene has CDR1 LGHNT and CDR2 FRNRAP. V dropped 3 bases and J dropped 0 bases, with 11 bases sitting between them. The CDR3 is made up of 15 amino acids. In DNA, the CDR3 is TGTGCTAGTGGTTTCCCGGGACAATTGAACACTGAAGCTTTCTTT. Its translation: CASGFPGQLNTEAFF.

This clonotype has ten or more counts. This chain uses TRBV12-3 or TRBV12-4 with TRBJ2-3, with D unresolved. The CDR3 is 12 amino acids. V was clipped by 3 bases and J by 6 bases, with 7 bases between them. CDR3 loop: CASSFSSDTQYF. CDR3 in DNA: TGTGCCAGCAGTTTTAGTTCTGATACGCAGTATTTT.

In the case of this clonotype: Since a much larger clone is just one base distant, this may be a read error. The chain is built from TRBV3-1 and TRBJ1-2, with 7 bases identical to TRBD1. The germline V gene encodes CDR1 LGHDT and CDR2 YNNKEL (reference sequence). The CDR3 runs 13 residues. The CDR3 region is CASSQQGVQGYIF. The CDR3 nucleotides read TGTGCCAGCAGCCAACAGGGGGTACAAGGCTACATCTTC. Full variable domain (outside the CDR3, taken from reference TRBV3-1 and TRBJ1-2): DTAVSQTPKYLVTQMGNDKSIKCEQNLGHDTMYWYKQDSKKFLKIMFSYNNKELIINETVPNRFSPKSPDKAHLNLHINSLELGDSAVYFCASSQQGVQGYIFGSGTRLTVV.

V gene TRBV5-4 combines with J gene TRBJ1-3; D not certain. The germline V and J ends were trimmed by 0 bases and 6 bases, with 16 bases remaining between them. Germline CDR1 and CDR2: SGHNT and YYREEE (reference sequence). CDR3 length: 16 amino acids. The CDR3 DNA sequence: TGTGCCAGCAGCTTGGGCGGGAACCTTTTCCCAAACACCATATATTTT. Its protein is CASSLGGNLFPNTIYF.

V and J are TRBV20-1 and TRBJ1-5, with D tentatively TRBD1 (6 bases). The V end was cut by 3 bases, the J end by 9 bases, with 21 bases between. This CDR3 spans 15 amino acids. CDR1 and CDR2 (germline): DFQATT, SNEGSKA (reference sequence). The DNA of the CDR3 is TGCAGTGCTAGCGACGGACAGCTGTCGCAAGCGCCCCAGCATTTT. It codes for CSASDGQLSQAPQHF.

This clonotype was observed at least ten times. The chain uses TRBV2 and TRBJ2-3, with D unresolved. The CDR3 is 16 residues long. V lost 7 bases to trimming and J lost 5 bases, with 22 bases between them. Germline-derived CDR1 and CDR2 are SNHLY and FYNNEI. The CDR3 region is CASMKTKPIGLDTQYF. The CDR3 DNA reads as TGTGCCAGCATGAAGACAAAGCCCATCGGGTTAGATACGCAGTATTTT.

This clonotype was counted at least ten times. The chain joins TRBV2 to TRBJ2-7; D gene uncertain. Looked up from germline, CDR1 is SNHLY and CDR2 is FYNNEI. V was clipped by 0 bases and J by 2 bases, with 5 bases between them. This CDR3 comprises 13 residues. In DNA form, the CDR3 reads TGTGCCAGCAGTGAAGCAGGTCCCTACGAGCAGTACTTC. This encodes CASSEAGPYEQYF. The variable domain in full, with the rest retrieved from reference TRBV2 and TRBJ2-7, is EPEVTQTPSHQVTQMGQEVILRCVPISNHLYFYWYRQILGQKVEFLVSFYNNEISEKSEIFDDQFSVERPDGSNFTLKIRSTKLEDSAMYFCASSEAGPYEQYFGPGTRLTVT.

At least ten counts were recorded for this clonotype. The junction shows a germline mismatch at one end, possibly a read error. The chain joins TRBV5-1 to TRBJ1-1, with TRBD1 as a possible D gene (6 bases). This CDR3 comprises 14 residues. The germline CDR1 and CDR2 sequences are SGHRS and YFSETQ. The CDR3 sequence: CASSLEGGDTEAFF. DNA of the CDR3: TGTGCCAGCAGCTTGGAGGGGGGGGACACTGAAGCTTTCTTT.

This clonotype was detected ten times or more. This rearrangement joins TRBV7-9 to TRBJ1-6; TRBD1 aligns across 8 bases. Germline V gives CDR1 SEHNR, CDR2 FQNEAQ (reference sequence). The CDR3 covers 14 residues. The junction had 7 bases not matched to a gene; V was cut back by 5 bases and J by 10 bases. The CDR3 DNA is TGTGCCAGCAGCCCCGGGACAGGAAAGTCACCCCTCCACTTT. It specifies CASSPGTGKSPLHF.

With regard to this clonotype: Since the CDR3 does not end with the conserved phenylalanine or tryptophan, this likely comes from a read error. The chain links TRBV27 to TRBJ2-7; D possibly matches TRBD1 or TRBD2 (5 bases each). Germline V lookup: CDR1 MNHEY, CDR2 SMNVEV (reference sequence). Trimming removed 2 bases at V and 2 bases at J, with 7 bases between. The CDR3 has 13 amino acids. The CDR3 DNA sequence: TGTGCCAGCAGTTTAGGGGGTCCCTACGAGCAGTACCTC. It yields the protein CASSLGGPYEQYL.

This clonotype has at least ten counts. V and J are TRBV5-1 and TRBJ1-2; 7 positions match TRBD1. J lost 4 bases, V lost 4 bases, and 1 base had no gene match. This CDR3 is built from 12 residues. CDR1 is SGHRS, CDR2 YFSETQ, per germline. The DNA of the CDR3 is TGCGCCAGCAGCAACAGGGGCTATGGCTACACCTTC. Residues: CASSNRGYGYTF.